Shown below are 23 T cell receptor beta chains from a single sample sequenced in a study of T-cell memory formation after mild COVID-19. Each CDR3 protein gets one entry after TCRdb re-called the 5' RACE reads with MiXCR. The sample consists of fewer than 650,000 distinct CDR3 sequences, about a fifth of them appearing once. Sequenced sample: PBMCs or a T cell subset sorted from them (not recorded which). All receptors come from an adult woman who had mild COVID-19 (a few samples of this study predate the infection). Cell type and time point are not known.

V is TRBV2 and J is TRBJ2-7; possible D gene TRBD2, 6 bases. The CDR3 has 16 amino acids. Trimming shortened V by 6 bases and J by 1 base, and 19 bases separated the two germline ends. Germline CDR1 reads SNHLY; CDR2 reads FYNNEI. The CDR3 coding sequence is TGTGCCAGCAGCCGGATTGGGCGGGGTAAATCCTACGAGCAGTACTTC. This codes for CASSRIGRGKSYEQYF.

The chain has TRBV6-5 and TRBJ2-1; 9 bases align to TRBD2. In germline, CDR1 is MNHEY, CDR2 SVGAGI. The V and J ends lost 7 bases and 6 bases, in that order; junction bases with no gene match: 10. This CDR3 is 15 amino acids long. The CDR3 DNA is TGTGCCAGCATGAGGATAGCGGGAGTCGGCAATGAGCAGTTCTTC. Translated: CASMRIAGVGNEQFF.

This clonotype showed up just a few times. The genes are TRBV29-1 and TRBJ2-1, with TRBD2 matching over 12 bases. The length of the CDR3 is 15 residues. V lost 5 bases, J lost 2 bases, and 4 bases stayed unmatched. CDR1 is SQVTM and CDR2 is ANQGSEA in the germline V gene. CDR3 DNA sequence: TGCAGCGTTCGACTAGCGGGAGACCCCTACAATGAGCAGTTCTTC. Amino acids: CSVRLAGDPYNEQFF.

This clonotype was counted only a few times. This rearrangement joins TRBV7-2 to TRBJ2-5; D perhaps matches TRBD1 (5 bases). Germline V gene data show CDR1 as SGHTA and CDR2 as FQGNSA. The CDR3 extends over 15 amino acids. Trimming removed 5 bases from V and 2 bases from J, with 15 bases in between. The CDR3 DNA reads TGTGCCAGCAGCATTTCGATGGGGCAGCAAGAGACCCAGTACTTC. It codes for CASSISMGQQETQYF.

This clonotype was observed a handful of times. The rearrangement joins TRBV20-1 to TRBJ2-3; TRBD2 matches 7 bases. The CDR3 is 14 amino acids. Germline loops: CDR1 DFQATT, CDR2 SNEGSKA (reference sequence). Losses at the gene ends were 2 bases for V and 4 bases for J; bases not matched to a gene: 6. Here the CDR3 reads CSARRDYGADTQYF. Written as DNA, the CDR3 is TGCAGTGCTAGACGGGACTATGGCGCAGATACGCAGTATTTT.

The chain is built from TRBV24-1 and TRBJ2-1; D is uncertain. CDR1 is KGHDR and CDR2 is SFDVKD in the germline V gene. This CDR3 is built from 12 residues. The V end was cut by 4 bases, the J end by 9 bases, with 9 bases between. CDR3 in amino acids: CATSEALVEQFF. The CDR3 DNA reads TGTGCCACCAGTGAGGCCCTAGTTGAGCAGTTCTTC.

The rearrangement links TRBV24-1 to TRBJ2-1; maybe TRBD1 (5 bases). The CDR3 length is 12 residues. Deletions cut 9 bases from V and 5 bases from J, with 10 bases between. Germline lookup yields CDR1 KGHDR and CDR2 SFDVKD. The CDR3 reads CATGKGNNEQFF. CDR3 sequence (DNA): TGTGCCACCGGCAAGGGGAACAATGAGCAGTTCTTC.

The J gene is TRBJ1-1, the V gene TRBV24-1, with TRBD1 matching 9 bases. V gave up 4 bases and J gave up 9 bases; unmatched junction bases: 5. Germline lookup yields CDR1 KGHDR and CDR2 SFDVKD. The CDR3 extends over 13 amino acids. The CDR3 DNA is TGTGCCACCAGTGAGGACGACAGGGGGAAAGCTTTCTTT. This encodes CATSEDDRGKAFF.

The genes are TRBV14 and TRBJ2-7; 9 bases are shared with TRBD2. This CDR3 region has 16 residues. V trimming: 0 bases; J trimming: 6 bases; junction bases outside the gene matches: 9. Germline V lookup: CDR1 SGHDN, CDR2 FVKESK. The DNA for the CDR3 is TGTGCCAGCAGCCAAGATATGGGACTAGCTTCCCGCGAGCAGTACTTC. It is translated as CASSQDMGLASREQYF. The whole variable domain, remainder taken from reference TRBV14 and TRBJ2-7, is EAGVTQFPSHSVIEKGQTVTLRCDPISGHDNLYWYRRVMGKEIKFLLHFVKESKQDESGMPNNRFLAERTGGTYSTLKVQPAELEDSGVYFCASSQDMGLASREQYFGPGTRLTVT.

The V call is TRBV3-1, the J call TRBJ2-7; either TRBD1 or TRBD2 may fit D (6 bases each). CDR1 and CDR2 (germline): LGHDT, YNNKEL (reference sequence). The CDR3 has 12 residues. Trimming shortened V by 10 bases and J by 6 bases, and 16 bases separated the two germline ends. CDR3 nucleotides: TGTGCCACCGGAGGGGGTAGTGGCGAGCAGTACTTC. Amino acid sequence: CATGGGSGEQYF.

The rearrangement uses TRBV14 and TRBJ2-1; D may be TRBD1 (6 bases). The CDR3 spans 16 residues. The V and J ends lost 4 bases and 1 base respectively, with 14 bases between them. Per the germline V gene, CDR1 is SGHDN and CDR2 is FVKESK. CDR3 DNA sequence: TGTGCCAGCAGCCCTCTGGGGGCAGGGTCCTACAATGAGCAGTTCTTC. This sequence encodes CASSPLGAGSYNEQFF. Complete variable domain (other parts from reference TRBV14 and TRBJ2-1): EAGVTQFPSHSVIEKGQTVTLRCDPISGHDNLYWYRRVMGKEIKFLLHFVKESKQDESGMPNNRFLAERTGGTYSTLKVQPAELEDSGVYFCASSPLGAGSYNEQFFGPGTRLTVL.

This clonotype appeared many times. CDR3 in amino acids: CASSQGGTDTQYF. CDR3 coding DNA: TGTGCCAGCAGCCAAGGGGGCACAGATACGCAGTATTTT. The V and J genes are TRBV3-1 and TRBJ2-3, with no clear D. Germline V gene data show CDR1 as LGHDT and CDR2 as YNNKEL (reference sequence). The CDR3 is 13 residues long. Trimming left V 1 base short and J 1 base short, with 3 bases between.

The rearrangement joins TRBV20-1 to TRBJ2-5, with a weak D call TRBD1 (6 bases). The V end lost 8 bases, the J end lost 1 base, and 17 bases lay between the germline ends. Germline lookup yields CDR1 DFQATT and CDR2 SNEGSKA (reference sequence). This CDR3 region has 14 residues. The CDR3 reads CSPPGTLTQETQYF. The CDR3 DNA follows: TGCAGTCCTCCCGGGACATTGACCCAAGAGACCCAGTACTTC.

This clonotype was observed a few times. The V gene is TRBV5-5, the J gene TRBJ2-1; 8 bases agree with TRBD2. This CDR3 comprises 16 residues. CDR1 is SGHKS and CDR2 is YYEKEE in the germline V gene (reference sequence). Losses at the gene ends were 4 bases for V and 2 bases for J; bases not matched to a gene: 8. CDR3 bases: TGTGCCAGCAGCGGCCCTAGCGGGCCTACCTACAATGAGCAGTTCTTC. Encoded protein: CASSGPSGPTYNEQFF.

This clonotype was picked up a small number of times. The CDR3 sequence: CASSHDRVGSTEAFF. CDR3 DNA: TGTGCCAGCAGCCATGACAGGGTGGGAAGCACTGAAGCTTTCTTT. The chain joins TRBV14 to TRBJ1-1, with 7 bases matching TRBD1. The V segment lost 3 bases and the J segment 4 bases; nucleotides outside the gene matches: 8. Per germline, CDR1 SGHDN and CDR2 FVKESK. The CDR3 has 15 amino acids.

The chain recombines TRBV4-3 with TRBJ1-5, with D hard to call. Trimming stripped 0 bases from V and 4 bases from J, with 10 bases between. CDR1 LGHNA and CDR2 YSLEER come from the germline V gene. The length of the CDR3 is 15 residues. CDR3: CASSQEADYNQPQHF. In DNA, the CDR3 is TGCGCCAGCAGCCAAGAGGCCGATTATAATCAGCCCCAGCATTTT.

There are a few counts of this clonotype. The chain combines TRBV2 with TRBJ2-1; TRBD2 is a possible D gene (5 bases). The germline V gene encodes CDR1 SNHLY and CDR2 FYNNEI. Trimming removed 1 base from V and 3 bases from J, with 10 bases in between. The CDR3 runs to 15 residues. This CDR3 reads CASSEGLTNYNEQFF. The CDR3 nucleotides are TGTGCCAGCAGTGAAGGACTGACTAACTACAATGAGCAGTTCTTC. The full variable domain, in which reference TRBV2 and TRBJ2-1 provide the parts outside the CDR3, is EPEVTQTPSHQVTQMGQEVILRCVPISNHLYFYWYRQILGQKVEFLVSFYNNEISEKSEIFDDQFSVERPDGSNFTLKIRSTKLEDSAMYFCASSEGLTNYNEQFFGPGTRLTVL.

This clonotype appeared a few times. The chain uses TRBV12-3 or TRBV12-4 and TRBJ2-5; TRBD1 agrees at 7 bases. The CDR3 covers 14 residues. J lost 3 bases, V lost 0 bases, and 1 base had no gene match. The CDR3 DNA sequence: TGTGCCAGCAGTTTAGCGACAGGGAAAGAGACCCAGTACTTC. Protein: CASSLATGKETQYF.

The chain uses TRBV9 and TRBJ2-1; 8 nucleotides align to TRBD2. Trimming took 3 bases from V and 5 from J; bases not matched to a gene: 7. CDR1 is SGDLS, CDR2 YYNGEE, per germline. The CDR3 totals 15 residues. The CDR3 reads CASSASGTSHNEQFF. The CDR3 nucleotides are TGTGCCAGCAGCGCGTCTGGGACTAGTCACAATGAGCAGTTCTTC.

Only a few counts were recorded for this clonotype. The V gene is TRBV27, the J gene TRBJ2-3; no definite D call. Trimming removed 4 bases at V and 2 bases at J, with 10 bases between. Germline CDR1 is MNHEY and CDR2 is SMNVEV (reference sequence). The CDR3 is 14 residues long. The CDR3 loop reads CASSSRTTTDTQYF. CDR3 DNA: TGTGCCAGCAGTTCCCGGACGACCACAGATACGCAGTATTTT.

V and J are TRBV3-1 and TRBJ1-2, with a weak D call TRBD1 (5 bases). Deletions cut 6 bases from V and 2 bases from J, with 22 bases between. The V gene's germline CDR1 is LGHDT and CDR2 YNNKEL (reference sequence). There are 17 residues in the CDR3. The DNA for the CDR3 is TGTGCCAGCAGTCAGGGAAATAGAAGGACACCAAACTATGGCTACACCTTC. As protein: CASSQGNRRTPNYGYTF.

This clonotype was seen a handful of times. The chain uses TRBV6-5 and TRBJ2-1, with 9 bases that match TRBD1. V trimming: 4 bases; J trimming: 5 bases; junction bases outside the gene matches: 6. Per the germline V gene, CDR1 is MNHEY and CDR2 is SVGAGI. This CDR3 has 15 residues. CDR3 residues: CASSWTGERHNEQFF. DNA for the CDR3: TGTGCCAGCAGTTGGACAGGGGAGCGCCACAATGAGCAGTTCTTC.

This clonotype has only one observation. The gene calls are TRBV5-6 and TRBJ2-5; TRBD2 might be the D (5 bases). The V and J ends lost 4 bases and 6 bases respectively, with 13 bases between them. CDR1 and CDR2 (germline): SGHDT, YYEEEE. This CDR3 region has 13 residues. CDR3 amino acids: CASSPSSGKTQYF. As DNA, the CDR3 is TGTGCCAGCAGCCCAAGTTCCGGGAAGACCCAGTACTTC.